The present T cell receptor beta chain was sequenced within a study of T-cell memory formation after mild COVID-19. Turning to the study itself: Across donors, TCR clusters were largely donor specific.

TCRdb re-called the 5' RACE reads with MiXCR, one entry per CDR3 protein. The sample holds about 540,000 distinct CDR3 sequences, about 20% seen once. The CDR3 has 13 residues. Trimming left V 2 bases short and J 1 base short, with 8 bases between. From germline, CDR1 is GTSNPN and CDR2 SVGIG (reference sequence). The rearrangement joins TRBV30 to TRBJ2-5; D is undetermined. The TCR originated in an adult woman who had mild COVID-19 (a few samples of this study predate the infection). Cell type and time point are not known. Sample: PBMCs or a T cell subset sorted from them (not recorded which). The CDR3 spells CAWSWQPQETQYF. CDR3 in DNA: TGTGCCTGGAGTTGGCAGCCCCAAGAGACCCAGTACTTC. Full variable domain (outside the CDR3, taken from reference TRBV30 and TRBJ2-5): SQTIHQWPATLVQPVGSPLSLECTVEGTSNPNLYWYRQAAGRGLQLLFYSVGIGQISSEVPQNLSASRPQDRQFILSSKKLLLSDSGFYLCAWSWQPQETQYFGPGTRLLVL.